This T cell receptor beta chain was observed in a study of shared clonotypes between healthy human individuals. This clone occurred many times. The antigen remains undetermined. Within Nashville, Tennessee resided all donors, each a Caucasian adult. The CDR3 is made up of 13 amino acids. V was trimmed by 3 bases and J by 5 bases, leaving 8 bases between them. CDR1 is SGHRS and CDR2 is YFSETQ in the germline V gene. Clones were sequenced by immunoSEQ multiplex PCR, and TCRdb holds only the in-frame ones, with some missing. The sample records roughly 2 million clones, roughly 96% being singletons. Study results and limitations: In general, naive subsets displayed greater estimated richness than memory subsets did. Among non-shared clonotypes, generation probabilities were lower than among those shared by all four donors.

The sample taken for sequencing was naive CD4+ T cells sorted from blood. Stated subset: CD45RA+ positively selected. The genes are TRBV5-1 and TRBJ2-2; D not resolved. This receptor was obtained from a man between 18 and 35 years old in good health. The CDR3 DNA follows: TGCGCCAGCAGCTCTCTCACGACCGGGGAGCTGTTTTTT. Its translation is CASSSLTTGELFF.